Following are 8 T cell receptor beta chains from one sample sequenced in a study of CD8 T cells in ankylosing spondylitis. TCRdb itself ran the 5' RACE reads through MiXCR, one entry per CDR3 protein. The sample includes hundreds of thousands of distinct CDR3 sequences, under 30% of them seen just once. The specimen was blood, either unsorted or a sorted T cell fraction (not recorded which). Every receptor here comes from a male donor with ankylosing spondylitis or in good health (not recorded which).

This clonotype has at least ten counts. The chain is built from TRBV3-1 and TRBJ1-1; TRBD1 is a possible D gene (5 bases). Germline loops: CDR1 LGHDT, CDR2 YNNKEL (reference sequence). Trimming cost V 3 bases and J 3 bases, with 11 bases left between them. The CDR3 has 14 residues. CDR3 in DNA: TGTGCCAGCAGCCAGAGCCAGGGCTACACTGAAGCTTTCTTT. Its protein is CASSQSQGYTEAFF.

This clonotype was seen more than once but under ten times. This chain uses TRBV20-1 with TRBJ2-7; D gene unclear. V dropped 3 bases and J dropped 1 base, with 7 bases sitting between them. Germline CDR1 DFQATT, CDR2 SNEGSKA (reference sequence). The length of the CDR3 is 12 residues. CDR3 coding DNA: TGCAGTGCTAGCGAGCTGTCCTACGAGCAGTACTTC. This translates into CSASELSYEQYF.

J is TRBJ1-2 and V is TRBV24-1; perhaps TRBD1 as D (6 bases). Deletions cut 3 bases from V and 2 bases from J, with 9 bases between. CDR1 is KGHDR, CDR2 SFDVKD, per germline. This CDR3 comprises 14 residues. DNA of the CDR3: TGTGCCACCAGTGATCCCAGGGGAAACTATGGCTACACCTTC. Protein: CATSDPRGNYGYTF.

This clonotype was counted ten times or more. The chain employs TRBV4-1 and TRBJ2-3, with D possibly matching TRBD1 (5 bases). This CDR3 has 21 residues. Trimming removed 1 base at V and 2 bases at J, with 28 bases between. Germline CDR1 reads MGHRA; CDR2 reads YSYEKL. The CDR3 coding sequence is TGCGCCAGCAGCCAAGCACGGCCCTCGTCTGGGGCTAGTCCTAACACAGATACGCAGTATTTT. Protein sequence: CASSQARPSSGASPNTDTQYF.

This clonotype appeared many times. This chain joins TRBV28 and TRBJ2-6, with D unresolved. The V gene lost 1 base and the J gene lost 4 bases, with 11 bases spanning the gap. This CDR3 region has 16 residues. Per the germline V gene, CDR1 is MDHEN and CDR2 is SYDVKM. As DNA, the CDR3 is TGTGCCAGCAGTTTATTGGGGTTCGGCGGGGCCAACGTCCTGACTTTC. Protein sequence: CASSLLGFGGANVLTF.

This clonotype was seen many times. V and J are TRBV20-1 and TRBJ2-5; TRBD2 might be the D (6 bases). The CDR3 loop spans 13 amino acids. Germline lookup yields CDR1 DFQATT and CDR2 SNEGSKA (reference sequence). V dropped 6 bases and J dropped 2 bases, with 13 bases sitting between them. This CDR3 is CSALRDLQETQYF. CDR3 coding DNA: TGCAGTGCCCTCAGGGACTTACAAGAGACCCAGTACTTC.

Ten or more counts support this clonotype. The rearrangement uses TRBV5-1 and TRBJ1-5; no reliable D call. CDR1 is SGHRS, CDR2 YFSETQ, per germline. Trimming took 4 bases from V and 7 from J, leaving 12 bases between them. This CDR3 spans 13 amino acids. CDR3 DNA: TGCGCCAGCAGCCGTAGCGAAGGGCAGCCCCAGCATTTT. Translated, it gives CASSRSEGQPQHF.

The CDR3 here is CSAAPGTVQETQYF. CDR3 DNA: TGCAGCGCGGCCCCCGGGACAGTACAAGAGACCCAGTACTTC. This rearrangement joins TRBV29-1 to TRBJ2-5; 7 positions agree with TRBD1. The CDR3 is 14 residues long. Germline assignment: CDR1 SQVTM and CDR2 ANQGSEA. V dropped 7 bases and J dropped 2; count of bases not matched to a gene: 10.